This is a list of T cell receptor beta chains from one sample in a study of cytomegalovirus exposure and HLA in healthy donors. Clones were sequenced by immunoSEQ multiplex PCR, and TCRdb holds only the in-frame ones, with some missing. This table has around 120,000 clones, 60% to 85% appearing once. The sample consisted of PBMCs. The receptors shown here come from a young woman in good health and CMV-seropositive. The CDR3 runs from the conserved cysteine through the conserved F or W. A D gene is named only where the DNA matches it firmly. Only part of the rows carry a size: once, few, many, or a class if the clone is expanded.

j_call v_call clone_size d_call cdr3_aa cdr3_nt
TRBJ1-4 TRBV6-6 many . CASSYTAGARNEKLFF TGTGCCAGCAGTTACACCGCAGGCGCCCGCAATGAAAAACTGTTTTTT
TRBJ2-2 TRBV6-6 . . CASSPHDRYTGELFF TGTGCCAGCAGTCCTCACGACAGATACACCGGGGAGCTGTTTTTT
TRBJ1-2 TRBV2 few TRBD1 CASTRDRVNYGYTF TGTGCCAGCACCCGGGACAGGGTAAACTATGGCTACACCTTC
TRBJ1-4 TRBV30 . . CAWTQTQGSEKLFF TGTGCCTGGACTCAGACTCAGGGAAGCGAAAAACTGTTTTTT
TRBJ1-1 TRBV2 . TRBD1 CASRPGGKGTEAFF TGTGCCAGCAGACCAGGGGGTAAAGGGACTGAAGCTTTCTTT
TRBJ2-1 TRBV2 . TRBD1 CASTGTGTNEQFF TGTGCCAGCACTGGGACAGGGACGAATGAGCAGTTCTTC
TRBJ2-3 TRBV5-4 . TRBD2 CATKTSGGTDTQYF TGTGCCACCAAGACTAGCGGGGGGACAGATACGCAGTATTTT
TRBJ1-1 TRBV4-1 . . CASSQAYTEAFF TGCGCCAGCAGCCAAGCGTACACTGAAGCTTTCTTT
TRBJ2-7 TRBV4-2 . TRBD1 CASSQGDSAYEQYF TGTGCCAGCAGCCAAGGGGACAGCGCCTACGAGCAGTACTTC
TRBJ1-1 TRBV28 few TRBD1 CASSGTGKAFF TGTGCCAGCAGCGGGACAGGTAAAGCTTTCTTT
TRBJ1-1 TRBV12-5 . . CASGLISGNEAFF TGTGCTAGTGGTTTGATATCGGGAAATGAAGCTTTCTTT
TRBJ2-1 TRBV19 . TRBD2 CASSKTSGNEQFF TGTGCCAGTAGTAAGACTAGCGGCAATGAGCAGTTCTTC
TRBJ2-3 TRBV7-9 . . CAYAGRGTPGWADTQYF TGTGCGTACGCAGGCCGGGGGACCCCCGGTTGGGCAGATACGCAGTATTTT
TRBJ2-7 TRBV7-9 . . CASRPDRAYEQYF TGTGCCAGCAGACCAGACAGAGCCTACGAGCAGTACTTC
TRBJ1-2 TRBV7-6 . TRBD1 CASSSRDRGDGYTF TGTGCCAGCAGCTCCCGGGACAGGGGCGACGGCTACACCTTC
TRBJ1-4 TRBV10-2 . . CASSDRGLTEKLFF TGCGCCAGCAGTGACAGGGGATTAACCGAAAAACTGTTTTTT
TRBJ1-1 TRBV4-1 . . CASSQSELNTEAFF TGCGCCAGCAGCCAAAGCGAATTGAACACTGAAGCTTTCTTT
TRBJ2-7 TRBV5-1 . . CASSSWARQSPNEQYF TGCGCCAGCAGCTCCTGGGCCCGACAATCGCCCAACGAGCAGTACTTC
TRBJ2-1 TRBV19 . TRBD1 CASSIGGQPWNEQFF TGTGCCAGTAGTATTGGGGGACAGCCGTGGAATGAGCAGTTCTTC
TRBJ1-5 TRBV19 . TRBD1 CASSIHRGASNQPQHF TGTGCCAGTAGTATTCACAGGGGCGCAAGCAATCAGCCCCAGCATTTT
TRBJ2-3 TRBV7-3 . TRBD1 CASSPTGGVSTDTQYF TGTGCCAGCAGCCCCACAGGGGGTGTTTCGACAGATACGCAGTATTTT
TRBJ2-4 TRBV4-2 . TRBD2 CASSLQPGGAAKNIQYF TGTGCCAGCAGCCTACAGCCCGGGGGGGCGGCCAAAAACATTCAGTACTTC
TRBJ1-2 TRBV2 . . CASSVGGGYGYTF TGTGCCAGCAGTGTGGGAGGTGGCTATGGCTACACCTTC
TRBJ1-1 TRBV5-1 . . CASSLDRVEAFF TGCGCCAGCAGCTTGGACAGGGTTGAAGCTTTCTTT
TRBJ1-1 TRBV5-1 . TRBD1 CASSSGTGEENTEAFF TGCGCCAGCAGCTCGGGGACAGGGGAAGAGAACACTGAAGCTTTCTTT
TRBJ2-7 TRBV12-5 . . CASGTGQKNEQYF TGTGCTAGTGGTACGGGACAAAAGAACGAGCAGTACTTC
TRBJ1-4 TRBV2 . . CASSERSGGIGEKLFF TGTGCCAGCAGTGAACGAAGCGGGGGGATAGGTGAAAAACTGTTTTTT
TRBJ2-5 TRBV28 once TRBD2 CASSSSTSGGWAQYF TGTGCCAGCAGTTCCAGTACTAGCGGGGGTTGGGCCCAGTACTTC
TRBJ2-1 TRBV19 . TRBD2 CASRGGGAGGEQFF TGTGCCAGTAGAGGCGGGGGGGCCGGCGGTGAGCAGTTCTTC
TRBJ2-5 TRBV6-1 . TRBD2 CASSLAGAQETQYF TGTGCCAGCAGTTTAGCGGGGGCCCAAGAGACCCAGTACTTC
TRBJ2-7 TRBV7-2 . TRBD1 CASSLLGTGLGDEQYF TGTGCCAGCAGCTTACTGGGGACAGGGTTAGGGGACGAGCAGTACTTC
TRBJ2-1 TRBV7-2 . . CASSREPRGNEQFF TGTGCCAGCAGTCGTGAACCAAGAGGCAATGAGCAGTTCTTC
TRBJ1-1 TRBV6-1 . . CASSEAQVTEAFF TGTGCCAGCAGTGAAGCGCAGGTAACTGAAGCTTTCTTT
TRBJ2-7 TRBV6-1 once TRBD1 CASSAGTAFAEQYF TGTGCCAGCAGTGCTGGGACAGCATTCGCGGAGCAGTACTTC
TRBJ1-6 TRBV15 . . CATSERGGNSPLHF TGTGCCACCAGCGAGAGGGGAGGTAATTCACCCCTCCACTTT
TRBJ2-2 TRBV15 . TRBD1 CATSRGDRRTGELFF TGTGCCACCAGCAGAGGGGACAGGAGGACCGGGGAGCTGTTTTTT
TRBJ2-5 TRBV9 . . CASSVGRQETQYF TGTGCCAGCAGCGTAGGGAGGCAAGAGACCCAGTACTTC
TRBJ1-1 TRBV11-2 . TRBD1 CASSNRDRGFIEAFF TGTGCCAGCAGCAACCGGGACAGGGGGTTCATTGAAGCTTTCTTT
TRBJ2-6 TRBV7-8 . TRBD1 CASSPSGQYGANVLTF TGTGCCAGCAGCCCGTCGGGACAGTACGGGGCCAACGTCCTGACTTTC
TRBJ2-2 TRBV7-9 few TRBD2 CASSLVASGGVANTGELFF TGTGCCAGCAGCTTAGTCGCTAGCGGGGGAGTCGCGAACACCGGGGAGCTGTTTTTT
TRBJ2-1 TRBV7-2 . TRBD2 CASSSSAGAYNEQFF TGTGCCAGCAGCTCGTCAGCGGGGGCCTACAATGAGCAGTTCTTC
TRBJ2-1 TRBV6-1 many TRBD2 CASSEAAGTSLNRQFF TGTGCCAGCAGTGAAGCAGCCGGGACTAGCCTCAATCGGCAGTTCTTC
TRBJ2-7 TRBV5-1 . . CASSQTTSSYEQYF TGCGCCAGCAGCCAGACGACAAGCTCCTACGAGCAGTACTTC
TRBJ2-1 TRBV4-2 . TRBD2 CASSQADSASGGPRSEQFF TGTGCCAGCAGCCAGGCAGACTCGGCTAGCGGGGGTCCGAGGAGTGAGCAGTTCTTC
TRBJ2-7 TRBV30 . TRBD1 CAWSVREGAGEQYF TGTGCCTGGAGTGTACGAGAGGGGGCAGGGGAGCAGTACTTC
TRBJ2-7 TRBV4-3 . TRBD1 CASSFRTGEEQYF TGCGCCAGCAGCTTCCGGACAGGGGAAGAGCAGTACTTC
TRBJ1-4 TRBV4-1 . . CASSQVGGRGNEKLFF TGCGCCAGCAGCCAAGTGGGTGGCAGGGGTAATGAAAAACTGTTTTTT
TRBJ2-7 TRBV7-2 . . CASSFPLAHYEQYF TGTGCCAGCAGCTTCCCCTTAGCGCACTACGAGCAGTACTTC
TRBJ2-5 TRBV5-1 few TRBD2 CASSGLSGGQETQYF TGCGCCAGCAGCGGCCTTAGCGGGGGGCAAGAGACCCAGTACTTC
TRBJ2-1 TRBV28 . TRBD2 CASTPPTSGGAGEQFF TGTGCCAGCACCCCCCCCACTAGCGGGGGGGCAGGTGAGCAGTTCTTC
TRBJ2-2 TRBV11-2 . . CASSLDPARVRGELFF TGTGCCAGCAGCTTAGACCCGGCTAGAGTGCGAGGGGAGCTGTTTTTT
TRBJ1-2 TRBV19 . TRBD1 CASSPDRGGYGYTF TGTGCCAGTAGTCCCGACAGGGGAGGCTATGGCTACACCTTC
TRBJ1-3 TRBV28 . . CASSLSLPNSGNTIYF TGTGCCAGCAGTTTAAGCCTACCCAACTCTGGAAACACCATATATTTT
TRBJ1-3 TRBV25-1 . . CASSPDSSGNTIYF TGTGCCAGCAGTCCCGACAGCTCTGGAAACACCATATATTTT
TRBJ1-3 TRBV19 . . CASSIGAGAFSGNTIYF TGTGCCAGTAGTATCGGGGCAGGGGCATTCTCTGGAAACACCATATATTTT